A single sample is the source of the 26 T cell receptor beta chains below, sequenced in a study of OX40 agonist ivuxolimab in advanced cancers. Only in-frame clones appear in the TCRdb table, and some are missing; sequencing was by immunoSEQ multiplex PCR. The sample includes around 64,000 clones, roughly 87% of them seen just once. The sample consisted of CD4+ or CD8+ T cells sorted from blood, taken in a trial of the OX40 agonist ivuxolimab. The origin of the receptors is an adult with an advanced solid tumor such as melanoma, head and neck, liver or kidney cancer.

The chain has TRBV18 and TRBJ2-3, with 14 bases that match TRBD2. The CDR3 runs to 19 residues. The V gene's germline CDR1 is KGHSH and CDR2 LQKENI. The V segment lost 3 bases and the J segment 4 bases; nucleotides outside the gene matches: 12. In DNA, the CDR3 is TGTGCCAGCTCACCTATAATCGGGACTAGCGGGAGTATGGCAGATACGCAGTATTTT. It specifies CASSPIIGTSGSMADTQYF.

This clone was observed a single time. The chain carries TRBV2 and TRBJ2-5; D possibly uses TRBD1 or TRBD2 (5 bases each). Germline-derived CDR1 and CDR2 are SNHLY and FYNNEI. The CDR3 is 17 residues long. The V and J ends lost 2 bases and 4 bases respectively, with 20 bases between them. The CDR3 region has the DNA TGTGCCAGCAGTGAATGGGACCGGGACGGGGTGGGAGAGACCCAGTACTTC. It codes for CASSEWDRDGVGETQYF.

This clone is termed medium-sized. The gene calls are TRBV7-8 and TRBJ2-1; D perhaps matches TRBD2 (6 bases). The V gene lost 4 bases and the J gene lost 3 bases, with 19 bases spanning the gap. This CDR3 has 17 amino acids. CDR1 and CDR2 (germline): SGHVS, FQNEAQ. The CDR3 DNA follows: TGTGCCAGCAGCTCAGGTAGAAGCGGGCTCTACTACAATGAGCAGTTCTTC. It translates to CASSSGRSGLYYNEQFF. Variable domain in full (rest from reference TRBV7-8 and TRBJ2-1): GAGVSQSPRYKVAKRGQDVALRCDPISGHVSLFWYQQALGQGPEFLTYFQNEAQLDKSGLPSDRFFAERPEGSVSTLKIQRTQQEDSAVYLCASSSGRSGLYYNEQFFGPGTRLTVL.

V usage is TRBV25-1 and J usage is TRBJ2-1, with a weak D call TRBD1 (5 bases). V was clipped by 6 bases and J by 5 bases, with 23 bases between them. The germline CDR1 and CDR2 sequences are MGHDK and SYGVNS. The CDR3 covers 17 residues. CDR3 DNA: TGTGCCAGCAGCCCCCCAGACGCGGCAGGGAATGACAATGAGCAGTTCTTC. Protein product: CASSPPDAAGNDNEQFF.

The rearrangement links TRBV6-1 to TRBJ2-7; D is unresolved. V dropped 6 bases and J dropped 6 bases, with 15 bases sitting between them. Germline-derived CDR1 and CDR2 are MNHNS and SASEGT. CDR3 length equals 13 residues. The CDR3 nucleotides are TGTGCCAGCAGCCCCACCGTTGGGCGCGAGCAGTACTTC. Amino acid sequence: CASSPTVGREQYF.

V gene TRBV7-3 combines with J gene TRBJ2-7, with 8 bases identical to TRBD1. J lost 4 bases, V lost 5 bases, and 4 bases had no gene match. Germline V gives CDR1 SGHTA, CDR2 FQGTGA. There are 13 residues in the CDR3. For the CDR3, the DNA is TGTGCCAGCAGCGTCACAGGGGGGTACGAGCAGTACTTC. It is translated as CASSVTGGYEQYF.

The chain employs TRBV5-6 and TRBJ2-7; a weak D match, TRBD1 (6 bases). V lost 1 base and J lost 5, with 16 bases in between. Per the germline V gene, CDR1 is SGHDT and CDR2 is YYEEEE. CDR3 length: 15 residues. CDR3 loop: CASSLWGLWTDEQYF. DNA of the CDR3: TGTGCCAGCAGCTTGTGGGGGCTGTGGACGGACGAGCAGTACTTC.

The chain couples TRBV6-5 to TRBJ1-1; no firm D call. This CDR3 is 15 amino acids long. V dropped 1 base and J dropped 1 base, with 10 bases sitting between them. Germline V gene lookup returns CDR1 MNHEY and CDR2 SVGAGI. The CDR3 spells CASSYLARPNTEAFF. In DNA, the CDR3 is TGTGCCAGCAGTTACTTGGCCAGGCCGAACACTGAAGCTTTCTTT.

V gene TRBV19 combines with J gene TRBJ2-2; possible D gene TRBD2, 6 bases. V gave up 5 bases and J gave up 2 bases, with 12 bases separating them. This CDR3 is 15 amino acids long. Germline V gives CDR1 LNHDA, CDR2 SQIVND (reference sequence). CDR3 DNA sequence: TGTGCCAGTAGTGGCGGGGCCCTAAACACCGGGGAGCTGTTTTTT. Its protein product is CASSGGALNTGELFF. The full variable domain, completed using reference TRBV19 and TRBJ2-2, is DGGITQSPKYLFRKEGQNVTLSCEQNLNHDAMYWYRQDPGQGLRLIYYSQIVNDFQKGDIAEGYSVSREKKESFPLTVTSAQKNPTAFYLCASSGGALNTGELFFGEGSRLTVL.

The V call is TRBV28, the J call TRBJ2-7, with 7 positions matching TRBD1. V lost 5 bases to trimming and J lost 3 bases; unmatched junction nucleotides: 10. Germline CDR1 MDHEN, CDR2 SYDVKM. The CDR3 contains 15 residues. CDR3 in DNA: TGTGCCAGCAGTCCAGAGACAGGGAGTCGCTACGAGCAGTACTTC. Translated, it gives CASSPETGSRYEQYF.

The rearrangement links TRBV10-3 to TRBJ1-1; D might be TRBD1 (6 bases). Germline V gives CDR1 ENHRY, CDR2 SYGVKD. V was clipped by 3 bases and J by 5 bases, with 13 bases between them. The CDR3 runs to 14 residues. The CDR3 here is CAISDGGGKTEAFF. As DNA, the CDR3 is TGTGCCATCAGTGACGGGGGCGGGAAGACTGAAGCTTTCTTT.

V and J are TRBV29-1 and TRBJ2-3, with a possible D match to TRBD1 (5 bases). This CDR3 contains 15 residues. V was cut by 4 bases and J by 1 base, with 15 bases left in between. The germline V gene has CDR1 SQVTM and CDR2 ANQGSEA. The CDR3 DNA is TGCAGCGTTGTAGGGGTGAGATACCGCACAGATACGCAGTATTTT. This translates into CSVVGVRYRTDTQYF.

CDR3 residues: CASIVASGAGEQYF. Written as DNA, the CDR3 is TGTGCCAGCATTGTGGCGTCGGGGGCGGGCGAGCAGTACTTC. V is TRBV2 and J is TRBJ2-7, with D tentatively TRBD1 or TRBD2 (6 bases each). Germline V gives CDR1 SNHLY, CDR2 FYNNEI. The length of the CDR3 is 14 residues. V was shortened by 7 bases and J by 6 bases, with 19 bases between the two germline ends.

The V call is TRBV28, the J call TRBJ1-5; the D is unclear. CDR3 length: 12 residues. The V gene lost 2 bases and the J gene lost 6 bases, with 5 bases spanning the gap. CDR1 and CDR2 (germline): MDHEN, SYDVKM. CDR3 protein: CASSLDGQPQHF. The CDR3 DNA sequence: TGTGCCAGCAGTTTAGACGGTCAGCCCCAGCATTTT.

V usage is TRBV7-9 and J usage is TRBJ2-7; D is unclear. The CDR3 length is 14 residues. The germline V gene has CDR1 SEHNR and CDR2 FQNEAQ (reference sequence). Trimming removed 0 bases from V and 5 bases from J, with 11 bases in between. The CDR3 reads CASSLALLSDEQYF. The CDR3, as DNA: TGTGCCAGCAGCTTAGCCCTGCTCAGCGACGAGCAGTACTTC. Full variable domain (rest looked up from reference TRBV7-9 and TRBJ2-7): DTGVSQNPRHKITKRGQNVTFRCDPISEHNRLYWYRQTLGQGPEFLTYFQNEAQLEKSRLLSDRFSAERPKGSFSTLEIQRTEQGDSAMYLCASSLALLSDEQYFGPGTRLTVT.

The J gene is TRBJ1-1, the V gene TRBV11-2; no firm D call. Germline CDR1 reads SGHAT; CDR2 reads FQNNGV. The ends were cut back, 0 bases at V and 11 bases at J, with 16 bases in the middle. The length of the CDR3 is 14 residues. Here the CDR3 DNA reads TGTGCCAGCAGCTTAGAGGTTGGTGCCCATGGGGCTTTCTTT. This translates into CASSLEVGAHGAFF.

In this sample, this clone turned up a few times. The chain is built from TRBV11-2 and TRBJ1-3; no clear D gene. Germline CDR1 is SGHAT and CDR2 is FQNNGV. The CDR3 spans 14 residues. The V end was cut by 2 bases, the J end by 4 bases, with 9 bases between. The CDR3 sequence: CASSLREVGNTIYF. In nucleotides, the CDR3 is TGTGCCAGCAGCTTAAGGGAAGTCGGAAACACCATATATTTT.

This clone came up a few times. The chain has TRBV6-5 and TRBJ2-7; a possible D gene is TRBD1 (6 bases). This CDR3 is built from 15 residues. The germline V gene encodes CDR1 MNHEY and CDR2 SVGAGI. The ends were cut back, 0 bases at V and 3 bases at J, with 12 bases in the middle. CDR3 bases: TGTGCCAGCAGTTACTCGCTGGGGGCACGCTACGAGCAGTACTTC. Translating gives CASSYSLGARYEQYF.

The V and J genes are TRBV9 and TRBJ2-1; D is perhaps TRBD2 (6 bases). Germline assignment: CDR1 SGDLS and CDR2 YYNGEE. The V and J ends lost 2 bases and 2 bases respectively, with 11 bases between them. The CDR3 has 15 residues. CDR3 in amino acids: CASSVSGSPYNEQFF. The CDR3 DNA reads as TGTGCCAGCAGCGTGAGCGGGTCCCCCTACAATGAGCAGTTCTTC.

The chain is built from TRBV27 and TRBJ1-6; 11 bases align to TRBD1. Germline V gene data show CDR1 as MNHEY and CDR2 as SMNVEV (reference sequence). The V gene end was trimmed by 6 bases and the J gene end by 6 bases; junction bases not matched to a gene: 7. The CDR3 extends over 16 amino acids. The CDR3 coding sequence is TGTGCCAGCAGGTCCGGACAGGGGGCTGGTAATTCACCCCTCCACTTT. It translates to CASRSGQGAGNSPLHF.

With regard to this clone: The same CDR3 also results from other DNA sequences found in this sample. The chain has TRBV9 and TRBJ2-3, with TRBD1 matching 10 bases. J was trimmed by 3 bases and V by 0 bases; bases with no gene match: 1. Germline V gene lookup returns CDR1 SGDLS and CDR2 YYNGEE. CDR3 length: 15 amino acids. For the CDR3, the DNA is TGTGCCAGCAGCGTAGGGGGACAGGGGACAGATACGCAGTATTTT. Translated, it gives CASSVGGQGTDTQYF.

The chain carries TRBV11-2 and TRBJ1-3; D unresolved. The CDR3 length is 15 residues. The V end lost 4 bases, the J end lost 4 bases, and 14 bases lay between the germline ends. Germline V gene lookup returns CDR1 SGHAT and CDR2 FQNNGV. CDR3 region: CASSSLAVGGNTIYF. For the CDR3, the DNA is TGTGCCAGCAGCTCCCTGGCCGTAGGAGGAAACACCATATATTTT.

There are a few counts of this clone. The chain couples TRBV5-6 to TRBJ1-1, with D unresolved. CDR3 length: 14 residues. V was cut by 2 bases and J by 0 bases, with 8 bases left in between. Per germline, CDR1 SGHDT and CDR2 YYEEEE. The CDR3 sequence is CASSFGILNTEAFF. The CDR3 coding sequence is TGTGCCAGCAGCTTTGGGATCCTGAACACTGAAGCTTTCTTT.

The rearrangement links TRBV9 to TRBJ1-2; D not certain. Germline V gives CDR1 SGDLS, CDR2 YYNGEE. This CDR3 spans 15 amino acids. Trimming removed 0 bases at V and 5 bases at J, with 14 bases between. CDR3 DNA sequence: TGTGCCAGCAGCGTAGCACCGGCCCTTGGATATGGCTACACCTTC. This encodes CASSVAPALGYGYTF.

V is TRBV5-1 and J is TRBJ2-5; D gene uncertain. The germline V gene has CDR1 SGHRS and CDR2 YFSETQ. The CDR3 runs 14 residues. Trimming removed 0 bases at V and 5 bases at J, with 11 bases between. CDR3 sequence (DNA): TGCGCCAGCAGCTTGGACGGATCTACGGAGACCCAGTACTTC. This translates into CASSLDGSTETQYF.

This sequence joins TRBV7-9 and TRBJ2-1; 12 bases agree with TRBD2. The length of the CDR3 is 17 residues. CDR1 and CDR2 (germline): SEHNR, FQNEAQ (reference sequence). The V gene end was trimmed by 5 bases and the J gene end by 10 bases; junction bases not matched to a gene: 15. The CDR3 sequence: CASSARPASGRVSEQFF. CDR3 coding DNA: TGTGCCAGCAGCGCCCGCCCGGCTAGCGGGAGGGTCTCGGAGCAGTTCTTC.